The T cell receptor (beta chain) under discussion was sequenced for a study of OX40 agonist ivuxolimab in advanced cancers. Clones were sequenced by immunoSEQ multiplex PCR, and TCRdb holds only the in-frame ones, with some missing. The sample lists about 65,000 clones, roughly 80% occurring once. The CDR3 is 14 amino acids. The V and J ends lost 0 bases and 2 bases, in that order; junction bases with no gene match: 2. Germline V gene data show CDR1 as SGHDT and CDR2 as YYEEEE. The gene calls are TRBV5-6 and TRBJ2-7, with 7 bases matching TRBD1. The sample in question was CD4+ or CD8+ T cells sorted from blood, obtained in a trial of the OX40 agonist ivuxolimab. The clonotype was recovered from an adult with an advanced solid tumor such as melanoma, head and neck, liver or kidney cancer. CDR3 amino acids: CASSLGDRTYEQYV. CDR3 in DNA: TGTGCCAGCAGCTTGGGGGACAGAACCTACGAGCAGTACGTC.